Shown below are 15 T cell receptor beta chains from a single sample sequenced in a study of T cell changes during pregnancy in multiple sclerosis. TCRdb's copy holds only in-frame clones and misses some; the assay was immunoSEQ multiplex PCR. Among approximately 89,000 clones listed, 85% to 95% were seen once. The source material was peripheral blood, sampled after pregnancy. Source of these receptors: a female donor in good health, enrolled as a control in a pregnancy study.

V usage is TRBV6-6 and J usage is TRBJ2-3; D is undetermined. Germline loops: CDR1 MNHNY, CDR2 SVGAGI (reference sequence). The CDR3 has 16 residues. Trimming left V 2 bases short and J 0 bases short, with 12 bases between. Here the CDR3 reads CASSYGDGYSTDTQYF. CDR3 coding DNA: TGTGCCAGCAGTTACGGTGACGGGTATAGCACAGATACGCAGTATTTT.

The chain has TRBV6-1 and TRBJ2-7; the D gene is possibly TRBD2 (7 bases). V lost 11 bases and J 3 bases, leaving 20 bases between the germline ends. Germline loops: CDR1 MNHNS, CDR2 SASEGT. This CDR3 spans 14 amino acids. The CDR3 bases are TGTGCCGCTCACGGGGGGCTCGCCTTCTACGAGCAGTACTTC. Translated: CAAHGGLAFYEQYF.

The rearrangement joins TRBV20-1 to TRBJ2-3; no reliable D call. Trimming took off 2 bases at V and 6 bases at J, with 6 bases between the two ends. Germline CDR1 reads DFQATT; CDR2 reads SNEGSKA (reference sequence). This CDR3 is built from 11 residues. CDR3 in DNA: TGCAGTGCTAGAAAGCCCGATACGCAGTATTTT. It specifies CSARKPDTQYF.

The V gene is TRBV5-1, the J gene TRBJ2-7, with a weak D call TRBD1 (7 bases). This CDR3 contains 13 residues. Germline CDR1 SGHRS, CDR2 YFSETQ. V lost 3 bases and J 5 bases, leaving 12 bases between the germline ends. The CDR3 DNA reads TGCGCCAGCAGCTATCAGGGGGAGGACGAGCAGTACTTC. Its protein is CASSYQGEDEQYF.

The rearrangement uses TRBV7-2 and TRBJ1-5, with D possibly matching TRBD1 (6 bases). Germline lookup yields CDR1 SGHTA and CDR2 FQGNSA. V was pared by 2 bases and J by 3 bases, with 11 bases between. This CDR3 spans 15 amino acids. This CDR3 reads CASSLNGQINQPQHF. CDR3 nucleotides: TGTGCCAGCAGCTTAAATGGACAGATCAATCAGCCCCAGCATTTT.

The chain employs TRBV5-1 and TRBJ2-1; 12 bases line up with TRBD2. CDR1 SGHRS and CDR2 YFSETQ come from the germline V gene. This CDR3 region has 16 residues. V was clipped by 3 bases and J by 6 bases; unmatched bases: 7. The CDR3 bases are TGCGCCAGCAGCTATGCTCGACTAGCGGGAGTCAATGAGCAGTTCTTC. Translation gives CASSYARLAGVNEQFF.

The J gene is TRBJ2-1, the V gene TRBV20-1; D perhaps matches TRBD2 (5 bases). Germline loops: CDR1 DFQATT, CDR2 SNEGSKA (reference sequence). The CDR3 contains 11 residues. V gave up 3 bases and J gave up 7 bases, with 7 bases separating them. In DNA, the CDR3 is TGCAGTGCTAGTCGAGGGAATGAGCAGTTCTTC. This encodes CSASRGNEQFF.

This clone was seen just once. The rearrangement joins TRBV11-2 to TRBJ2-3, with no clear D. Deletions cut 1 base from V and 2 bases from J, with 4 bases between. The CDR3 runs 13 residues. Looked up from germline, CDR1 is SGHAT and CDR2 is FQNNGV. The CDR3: CASSLGYTDTQYF. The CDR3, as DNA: TGTGCCAGCAGCTTAGGCTACACAGATACGCAGTATTTT.

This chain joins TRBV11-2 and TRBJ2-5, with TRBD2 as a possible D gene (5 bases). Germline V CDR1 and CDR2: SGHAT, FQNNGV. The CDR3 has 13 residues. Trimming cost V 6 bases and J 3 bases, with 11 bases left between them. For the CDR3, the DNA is TGTGCCAGCAGTCGGGGTTTGGAAGAGACCCAGTACTTC. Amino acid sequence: CASSRGLEETQYF.

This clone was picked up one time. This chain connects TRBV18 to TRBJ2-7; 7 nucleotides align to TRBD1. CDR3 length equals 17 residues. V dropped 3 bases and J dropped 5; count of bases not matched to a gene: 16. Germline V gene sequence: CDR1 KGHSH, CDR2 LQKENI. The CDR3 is CASSPRTGDIGRDEQYF. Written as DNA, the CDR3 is TGTGCCAGCTCACCCCGGACAGGAGATATCGGTAGAGACGAGCAGTACTTC.

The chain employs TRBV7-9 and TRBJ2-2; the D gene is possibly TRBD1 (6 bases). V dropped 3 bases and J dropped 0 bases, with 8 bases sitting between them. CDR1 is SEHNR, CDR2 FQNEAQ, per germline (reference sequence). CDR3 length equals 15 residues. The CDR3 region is CASSFGQTNTGELFF. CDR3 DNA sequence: TGTGCCAGCAGCTTCGGACAGACGAACACCGGGGAGCTGTTTTTT.

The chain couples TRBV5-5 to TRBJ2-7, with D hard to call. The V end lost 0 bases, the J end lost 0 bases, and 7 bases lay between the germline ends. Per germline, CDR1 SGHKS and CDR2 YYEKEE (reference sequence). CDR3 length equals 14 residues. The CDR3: CASSLGLRSYEQYF. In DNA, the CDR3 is TGTGCCAGCAGCTTGGGGCTCCGCTCCTACGAGCAGTACTTC.

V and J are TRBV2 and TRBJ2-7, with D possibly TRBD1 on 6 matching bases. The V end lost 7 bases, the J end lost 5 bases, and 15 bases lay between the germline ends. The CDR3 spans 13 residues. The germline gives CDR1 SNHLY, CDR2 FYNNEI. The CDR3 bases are TGTGCCAGCAATACAGGGCCGTCTGACGAGCAGTACTTC. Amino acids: CASNTGPSDEQYF.

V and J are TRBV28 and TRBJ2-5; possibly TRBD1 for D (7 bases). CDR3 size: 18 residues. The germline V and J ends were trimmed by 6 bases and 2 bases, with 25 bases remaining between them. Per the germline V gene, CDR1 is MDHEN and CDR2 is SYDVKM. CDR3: CASSLGRRGQGGQETQYF. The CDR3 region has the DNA TGTGCCAGCAGCCTAGGCCGCCGCGGGCAGGGGGGACAAGAGACCCAGTACTTC.

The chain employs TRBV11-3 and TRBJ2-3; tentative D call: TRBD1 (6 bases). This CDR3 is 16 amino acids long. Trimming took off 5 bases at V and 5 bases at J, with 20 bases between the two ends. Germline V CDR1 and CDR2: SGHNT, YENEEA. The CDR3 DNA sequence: TGTGCCAGCAGCCATCTTCACAGGGTCCTGAGAGATACGCAGTATTTT. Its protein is CASSHLHRVLRDTQYF.